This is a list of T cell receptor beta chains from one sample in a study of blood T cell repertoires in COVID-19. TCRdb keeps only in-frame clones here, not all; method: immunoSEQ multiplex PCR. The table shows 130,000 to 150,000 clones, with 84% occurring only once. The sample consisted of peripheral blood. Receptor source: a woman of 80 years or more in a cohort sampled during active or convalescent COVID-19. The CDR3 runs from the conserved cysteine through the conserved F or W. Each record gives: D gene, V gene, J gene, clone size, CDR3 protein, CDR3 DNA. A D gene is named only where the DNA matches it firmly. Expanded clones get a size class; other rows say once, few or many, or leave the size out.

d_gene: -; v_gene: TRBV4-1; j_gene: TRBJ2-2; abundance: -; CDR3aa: CASSQDRLVMGELFF; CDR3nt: TGCGCCAGCAGCCAAGACCGGTTGGTTATGGGGGAGCTGTTTTTT
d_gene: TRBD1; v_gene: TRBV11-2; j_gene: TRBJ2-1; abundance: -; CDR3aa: CASSRRTGIYNEQFF; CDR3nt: TGTGCCAGCAGCCGAAGGACAGGGATCTACAATGAGCAGTTCTTC
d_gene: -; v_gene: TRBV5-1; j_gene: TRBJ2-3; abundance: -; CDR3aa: CASSLAPSTDTQYF; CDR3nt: TGCGCCAGCAGTCTAGCGCCGAGCACAGATACGCAGTATTTT
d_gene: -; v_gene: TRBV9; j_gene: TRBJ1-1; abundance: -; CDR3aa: CASSVGGWGGEHAFF; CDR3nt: TGTGCCAGCAGCGTAGGGGGCTGGGGTGGAGAACATGCTTTCTTT
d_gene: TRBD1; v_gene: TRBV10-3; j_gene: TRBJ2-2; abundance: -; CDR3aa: CAISDGPGGYTGELFF; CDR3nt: TGTGCCATCAGTGATGGGCCAGGGGGTTACACCGGGGAGCTGTTTTTT
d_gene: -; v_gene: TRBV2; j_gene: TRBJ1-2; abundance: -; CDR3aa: CASREMAGYGYTF; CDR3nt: TGTGCCAGCAGGGAGATGGCAGGGTATGGCTACACCTTC
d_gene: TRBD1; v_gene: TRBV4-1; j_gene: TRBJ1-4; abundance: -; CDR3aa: CASSQVRDRVSEKLFF; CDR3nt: TGCGCCAGCAGCCAAGTACGGGACAGGGTTTCCGAAAAACTGTTTTTT
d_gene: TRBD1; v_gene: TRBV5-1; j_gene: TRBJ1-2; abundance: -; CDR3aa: CASSLGGDRVYGYTF; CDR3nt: TGCGCCAGCAGCTTGGGAGGGGACAGGGTCTATGGCTACACCTTC
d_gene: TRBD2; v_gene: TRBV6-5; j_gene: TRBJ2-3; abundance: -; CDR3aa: CATHLAGGTDTQYF; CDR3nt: TGTGCCACCCATCTAGCGGGGGGCACAGATACGCAGTATTTT
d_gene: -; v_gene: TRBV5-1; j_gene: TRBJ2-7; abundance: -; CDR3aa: CASSSTGFSYEQYF; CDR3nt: TGCGCCAGCAGCTCCACAGGGTTCTCCTACGAGCAGTACTTC
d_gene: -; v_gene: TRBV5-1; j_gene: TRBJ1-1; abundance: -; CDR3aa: CASSSWGGTEAFF; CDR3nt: TGCGCCAGCAGCTCCTGGGGGGGCACTGAAGCTTTCTTT
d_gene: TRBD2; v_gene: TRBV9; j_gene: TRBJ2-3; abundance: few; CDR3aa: CASSVEGTSGVKDTQYF; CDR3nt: TGTGCCAGCAGCGTAGAAGGGACTAGCGGGGTAAAGGATACGCAGTATTTT
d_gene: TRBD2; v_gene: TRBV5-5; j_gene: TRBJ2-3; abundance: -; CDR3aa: CASSSGLAVDTQYF; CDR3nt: TGTGCCAGCAGCTCCGGACTAGCCGTGGATACGCAGTATTTT
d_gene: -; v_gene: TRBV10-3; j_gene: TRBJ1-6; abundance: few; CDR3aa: CAISETGDFSPLHF; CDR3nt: TGTGCCATCAGTGAGACGGGAGACTTTTCACCCCTCCACTTT
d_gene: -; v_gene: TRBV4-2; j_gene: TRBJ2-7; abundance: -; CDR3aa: CASSLRGYEQYF; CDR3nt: TGTGCCAGCAGCCTCAGGGGCTACGAGCAGTACTTC
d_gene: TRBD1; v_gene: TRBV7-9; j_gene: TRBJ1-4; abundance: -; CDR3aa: CASSLRQGVDEKLFF; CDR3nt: TGTGCCAGCAGCCTCCGACAGGGTGTCGATGAAAAACTGTTTTTT
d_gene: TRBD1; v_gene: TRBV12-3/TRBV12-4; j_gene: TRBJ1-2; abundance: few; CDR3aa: CASSDRVGGYTF; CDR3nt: TGTGCCAGTAGTGACAGGGTTGGTGGCTACACCTTC
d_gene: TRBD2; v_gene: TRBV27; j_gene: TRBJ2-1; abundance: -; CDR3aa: CASSTLAGAYNEQFF; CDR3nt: TGTGCCAGCAGTACCTTGGCGGGGGCCTACAATGAGCAGTTCTTC
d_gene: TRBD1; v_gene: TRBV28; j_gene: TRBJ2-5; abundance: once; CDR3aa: CASSDHRGSMETQYF; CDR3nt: TGTGCCAGCAGTGACCACAGGGGCTCGATGGAGACCCAGTACTTC
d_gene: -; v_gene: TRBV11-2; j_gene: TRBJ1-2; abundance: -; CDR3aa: CASRNLGAQIGGYTF; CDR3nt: TGTGCCAGCAGGAACTTAGGGGCCCAAATCGGAGGCTACACCTTC
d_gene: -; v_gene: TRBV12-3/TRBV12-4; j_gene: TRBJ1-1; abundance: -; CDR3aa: CASSLGQNTEAFF; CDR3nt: TGTGCCAGCAGTTTGGGACAGAACACTGAAGCTTTCTTT
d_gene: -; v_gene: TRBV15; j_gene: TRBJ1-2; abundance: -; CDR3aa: CATSRDRGIIYGYTF; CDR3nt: TGTGCCACCAGCAGAGATCGGGGGATAATCTATGGCTACACCTTC
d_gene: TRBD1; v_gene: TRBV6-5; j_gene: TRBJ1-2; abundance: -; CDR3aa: CASTIGQGVYGYTF; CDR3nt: TGTGCCAGCACAATAGGGCAGGGGGTCTATGGCTACACCTTC
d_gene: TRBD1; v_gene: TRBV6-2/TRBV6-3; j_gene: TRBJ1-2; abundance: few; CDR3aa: CASSNRGRGNYGYTF; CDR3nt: TGTGCCAGCAGTAACAGGGGGCGTGGTAACTATGGCTACACCTTC
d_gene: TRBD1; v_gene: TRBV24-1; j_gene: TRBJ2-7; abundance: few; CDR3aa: CATSDLSGPGQRLTYEQYF; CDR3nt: TGTGCCACCAGTGATTTGAGTGGGCCGGGACAGAGATTAACCTACGAGCAGTACTTC
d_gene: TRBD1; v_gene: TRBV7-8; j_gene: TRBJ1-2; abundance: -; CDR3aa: CASRNRGRDGYTF; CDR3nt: TGTGCCAGCAGGAACAGGGGGCGCGATGGCTACACCTTC